This TCR beta chain comes out of a study of beta chain features in type 1 diabetes. Broader study findings: A potential PCR bias toward shorter templates would be equal in patient and control samples.

What was sequenced were expressed TCRB transcripts, since all of the isolated RNA had been reverse transcribed. The table came from immunoSEQ multiplex PCR; TCRdb's copy has only in-frame clones and leaves some out. This repertoire shows roughly 380,000 clones, roughly a fifth found once; its top ten account for approximately 0.046%. Points on this clone: The antigen is unknown.

In total, each donor contributed a single heparinised blood draw that averaged about 120 mL. Using CD45RO/CCR7/CD25/CD127/CD95/CD27, CD4+ naive, central memory, regulatory and stem cell-like memory cells were sorted. The CDR3 contains 12 residues. Trimming stripped 4 bases from V and 3 bases from J, with 7 bases between. Germline values: CDR1 MNHNY, CDR2 SVGAGI (reference sequence). The chain links TRBV6-6 to TRBJ2-7, with D possibly TRBD2 on 6 matching bases. Sequenced material: naive CD4+ T cells from blood. The receptor was isolated from a woman younger than 35 in good health. For the CDR3, the DNA is TGTGCCAGCAGTTCCGGGGGCTACGAGCAGTACTTC. Residues: CASSSGGYEQYF.